A selection of T cell receptor beta chains follows, all from one sample in a study of shared clonotypes between healthy human individuals. Sequenced by immunoSEQ multiplex PCR; TCRdb stores in-frame clones only, minus some. Of some 2 million clones in the sample, 85% to 95% were seen once. What was sequenced was naive CD8+ T cells sorted from blood. All receptors come from a man in his late teens or twenties in good health. Both conserved end residues are part of each CDR3. The D gene is left open where the match is weak. Clone size, where shown, is once, few, many, or a class for clones that have expanded.

j_call | clone_size | d_call | v_call | cdr3_aa
TRBJ2-1 | NA | NA | TRBV30 | CAWSGVADNEQFF
TRBJ2-7 | once | NA | TRBV2 | CASSGEDDFGGEQYF
TRBJ2-3 | NA | NA | TRBV5-1 | CASRYDRTSTDTQYF
TRBJ2-7 | once | NA | TRBV13 | CASSAGGAGEQYF
TRBJ2-5 | NA | TRBD1 | TRBV5-6 | CASSLGTAPWTQYF
TRBJ2-7 | NA | NA | TRBV6-1 | CASSADRSYEQYF
TRBJ2-1 | NA | TRBD2 | TRBV30 | CAWSLAGEGEQFF
TRBJ2-5 | NA | TRBD1 | TRBV30 | CAWSVPRTGGKKQPQETQYF
TRBJ2-1 | NA | TRBD2 | TRBV30 | CAWSYESGGHNEQFF
TRBJ2-7 | NA | TRBD2 | TRBV7-3 | CASSLGQRGAYEQYF
TRBJ2-7 | once | TRBD2 | TRBV27 | CASSFFSGASYEQYF
TRBJ2-7 | NA | TRBD1 | TRBV6-6 | CASSYNRDRGVREQYF
TRBJ2-3 | NA | TRBD2 | TRBV13 | CASSYALVAGASDTQYF
TRBJ2-1 | NA | TRBD2 | TRBV4-1 | CASSPLGTSGNNEQFF
TRBJ1-1 | NA | NA | TRBV6-5 | CASSYGGGVEAFF
TRBJ1-1 | once | NA | TRBV6-5 | CASSREQFYSAEAFF
TRBJ2-7 | NA | TRBD2 | TRBV11-2 | CASSLEVAGPYEQYF
TRBJ2-1 | once | NA | TRBV11-1 | CASSTGPYNEQFF
TRBJ2-7 | NA | TRBD1 | TRBV27 | CASRLTGPLSYEQYF
TRBJ1-3 | NA | TRBD1 | TRBV27 | CASSLGQGANTIYF
TRBJ1-2 | NA | TRBD1 | TRBV27 | CASSSDRGAHGYTF
TRBJ1-5 | NA | NA | TRBV6-6 | CASSTMIEDVEPQHF
TRBJ2-1 | once | NA | TRBV29-1 | CSVEKGGNEQFF
TRBJ2-7 | NA | TRBD2 | TRBV9 | CASSVVSGGVDEQYF
TRBJ2-3 | NA | NA | TRBV30 | CAWRQGVTDTQYF
TRBJ1-6 | NA | TRBD1 | TRBV19 | CASSPTGGNSPLHF
TRBJ1-1 | NA | NA | TRBV5-1 | CASSSQDGIVPTEAFF
TRBJ2-7 | NA | NA | TRBV21-1 | CASSKGPTRDPIYEQYF
TRBJ2-6 | NA | NA | TRBV11-2 | CASSLDGGWSGANVLTF
TRBJ2-2 | NA | NA | TRBV27 | CASSLTDYTGELFF
TRBJ1-3 | NA | NA | TRBV6-5 | CASRFSLGAGNTIYF
TRBJ2-7 | NA | NA | TRBV6-6 | CASRGGDEQYF
TRBJ2-3 | NA | NA | TRBV7-9 | CASSLVGSGSTDTQYF
TRBJ2-1 | NA | NA | TRBV4-1 | CASSQAGATYNEQFF
TRBJ2-3 | once | TRBD1 | TRBV4-1 | CASSWDRGTDTQYF
TRBJ1-6 | NA | NA | TRBV6-5 | CASSPGQRAISPLHF
TRBJ2-1 | once | TRBD2 | TRBV9 | CASSGGLAGVENEQFF
TRBJ2-1 | NA | NA | TRBV27 | CASRTGYNEQFF
TRBJ2-5 | NA | NA | TRBV11-2 | CASSSLDGGARYVTQYF
TRBJ1-2 | NA | TRBD1 | TRBV27 | CASSTLTGTGLQGYTF
TRBJ1-6 | few | NA | TRBV2 | CASSEESSYNSPLHF
TRBJ2-3 | NA | NA | TRBV19 | CASTGSSTDTQYF
TRBJ1-6 | NA | NA | TRBV5-1 | CASSLDGGVGSPLHF
TRBJ1-1 | NA | NA | TRBV4-3 | CASSQGGEGLNTEAFF
TRBJ2-5 | NA | NA | TRBV6-5 | CASSYSTGQETQYF
TRBJ2-7 | NA | NA | TRBV9 | CASSVEVGSEQYF